This T cell receptor beta chain was retrieved from a study of blood T cell repertoires in COVID-19. Overall study: The United States, Italy and Spain supplied acute and convalescent COVID-19 samples.

In the authors' workflow: For nucleated cells, counts were estimated from reference gene primer amplification. The repertoire was sequenced with immunoSEQ multiplex PCR; TCRdb's copy has only in-frame clones and lacks some. V and J calls and clone size are as listed in that table; D and trimming were resolved from the DNA. The sample records 270,000 or so clones, 85% to 90% being singletons. Seattle-derived patients entered the study during active infection and were followed longitudinally. Trimming pared 3 bases from V and 5 bases from J, leaving 19 bases between. The CDR3 loop spans 17 amino acids. Germline-derived CDR1 and CDR2 are LNHDA and SQIVND (reference sequence).

This chain uses TRBV19 with TRBJ2-2; TRBD1 is a possible D gene (8 bases). This sequence originates from a woman aged 25 to 39 with COVID-19, enrolled during active disease. Sequenced input: peripheral blood. The CDR3 loop reads CASSMRKQGGSTGELFF. CDR3 coding DNA: TGTGCCAGTAGTATGAGGAAACAGGGGGGGAGTACCGGGGAGCTGTTTTTT.